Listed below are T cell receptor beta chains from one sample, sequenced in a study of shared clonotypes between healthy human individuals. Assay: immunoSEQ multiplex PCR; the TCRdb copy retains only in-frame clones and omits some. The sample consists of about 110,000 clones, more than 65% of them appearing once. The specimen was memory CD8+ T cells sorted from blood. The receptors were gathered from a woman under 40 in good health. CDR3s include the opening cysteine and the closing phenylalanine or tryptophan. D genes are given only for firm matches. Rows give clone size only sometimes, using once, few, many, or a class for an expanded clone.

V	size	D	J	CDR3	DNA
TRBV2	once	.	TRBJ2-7	CASSEQVAVIYYEQYF	TGTGCCAGCAGCGAGCAGGTAGCGGTGATTTATTACGAGCAGTACTTC
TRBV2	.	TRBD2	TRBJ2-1	CASRPLAGVIEQFF	TGTGCCAGCAGACCACTAGCGGGAGTGATTGAGCAGTTCTTC
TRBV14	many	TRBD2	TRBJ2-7	CASSYGTSGYEQYF	TGTGCCAGCAGCTACGGGACTAGCGGCTACGAGCAGTACTTC
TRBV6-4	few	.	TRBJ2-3	CASSDSSGGNTQYF	TGTGCCAGCAGTGACTCGTCTGGTGGGAATACGCAGTATTTT
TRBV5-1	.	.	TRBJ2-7	CASSLAYGLSYEQYF	TGCGCCAGCAGCTTGGCCTATGGACTTTCCTACGAGCAGTACTTC
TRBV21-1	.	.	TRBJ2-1	CASSPRTTGTLYNEQFF	TGTGCCAGCAGCCCCCGAACCACCGGGACTTTGTACAATGAGCAGTTCTTC
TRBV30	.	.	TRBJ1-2	CAWSVRVGQYGYTF	TGTGCCTGGAGTGTACGTGTGGGCCAGTATGGCTACACCTTC
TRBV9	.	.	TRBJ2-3	CASSVGQYSTDTQYF	TGTGCCAGCAGCGTTGGCCAATACAGCACAGATACGCAGTATTTT
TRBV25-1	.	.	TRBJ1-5	CASSESTLDSLSNQPQHF	TGTGCCAGCAGTGAATCCACCCTGGACAGCCTTAGCAATCAGCCCCAGCATTTT
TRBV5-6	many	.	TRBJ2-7	CASSLGEAEQYF	TGTGCCAGCAGCTTGGGGGAGGCCGAGCAGTACTTC
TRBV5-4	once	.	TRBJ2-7	CASSLVQGLEQYF	TGTGCCAGCAGCTTGGTGCAGGGGCTCGAGCAGTACTTC
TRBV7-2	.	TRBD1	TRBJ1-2	CASSYPLGRGRDYGYTF	TGTGCCAGCAGCTACCCCCTCGGGAGGGGGCGAGACTATGGCTACACCTTC
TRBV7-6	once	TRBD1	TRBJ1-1	CASSLPDRGRTEAFF	TGTGCCAGCAGCCTACCGGACAGGGGTCGAACTGAAGCTTTCTTT
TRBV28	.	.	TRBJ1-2	CASSMTGTGLNVYGYTF	TGTGCCAGCAGTATGACCGGGACCGGGCTAAATGTGTATGGCTACACCTTC
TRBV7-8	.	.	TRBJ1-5	CASSLVRGREQPQHF	TGTGCCAGCAGCTTAGTAAGGGGAAGGGAGCAGCCCCAGCATTTT
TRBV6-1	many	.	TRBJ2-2	CASGSGDTGELFF	TGTGCCAGCGGGTCGGGGGACACCGGGGAGCTGTTTTTT
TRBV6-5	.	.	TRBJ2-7	CASSLQGDKSYEQYF	TGTGCCAGCAGTCTACAGGGAGATAAGTCCTACGAGCAGTACTTC
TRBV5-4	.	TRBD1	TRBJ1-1	CASSFTGGNTEAFF	TGTGCCAGCAGCTTCACAGGGGGGAACACTGAAGCTTTCTTT
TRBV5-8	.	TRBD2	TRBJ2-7	CASSRAGRGSYEQYF	TGTGCCAGCAGCAGGGCCGGGAGGGGGTCCTACGAGCAGTACTTC
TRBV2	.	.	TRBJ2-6	CASSEGRASLSGANVLTF	TGTGCCAGCAGTGAAGGAAGGGCTAGCCTCTCTGGGGCCAACGTCCTGACTTTC
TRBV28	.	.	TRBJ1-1	CASSWGYTEAFF	TGTGCCAGCAGTTGGGGGTACACTGAAGCTTTCTTT
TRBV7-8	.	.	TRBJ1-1	CASGRGGFGGAFF	TGTGCCAGCGGGCGTGGAGGGTTTGGGGGAGCTTTCTTT
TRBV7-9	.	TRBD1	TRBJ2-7	CASSGRQGGEHEQYF	TGTGCCAGCAGCGGTCGACAGGGGGGTGAACACGAGCAGTACTTC
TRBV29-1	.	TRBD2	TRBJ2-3	CSVAFASGRDGDTQYF	TGCAGCGTTGCGTTCGCTAGCGGGAGAGACGGAGATACGCAGTATTTT
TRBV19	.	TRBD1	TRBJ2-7	CASSLGQGVYEQYF	TGTGCCAGTAGTCTGGGACAGGGCGTCTACGAGCAGTACTTC
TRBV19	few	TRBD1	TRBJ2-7	CASRPRDRSYEQYF	TGTGCCAGCCGTCCCCGGGACAGATCCTACGAGCAGTACTTC
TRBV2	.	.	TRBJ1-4	CASRQQGPNEKLFF	TGTGCCAGCAGACAACAGGGACCTAATGAAAAACTGTTTTTT
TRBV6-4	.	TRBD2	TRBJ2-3	CASKGTSGSSDTQYF	TGTGCCAGCAAGGGGACTAGCGGGAGCTCAGATACGCAGTATTTT
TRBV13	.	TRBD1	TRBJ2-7	CASSSTGNEQYF	TGTGCCAGCAGCTCGACAGGGAACGAGCAGTACTTC